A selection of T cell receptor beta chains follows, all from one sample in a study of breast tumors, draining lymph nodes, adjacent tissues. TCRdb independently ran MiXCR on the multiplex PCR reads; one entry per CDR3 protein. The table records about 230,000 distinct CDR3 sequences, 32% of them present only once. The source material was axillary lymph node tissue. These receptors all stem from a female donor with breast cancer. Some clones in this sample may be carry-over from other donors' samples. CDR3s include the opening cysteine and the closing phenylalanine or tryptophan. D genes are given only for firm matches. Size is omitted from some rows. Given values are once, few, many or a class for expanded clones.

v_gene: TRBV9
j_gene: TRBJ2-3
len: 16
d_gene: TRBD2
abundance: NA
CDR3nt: TGTGCCAGCAGCCCACTAGCGGGAGGACAACAATTGGAGCAGTATTTT
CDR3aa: CASSPLAGGQQLEQYF

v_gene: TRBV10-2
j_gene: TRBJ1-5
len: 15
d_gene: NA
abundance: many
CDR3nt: TGCGCCAGCAGTGCTCGGGGTTACGGCAATCAGCCCCAGCATTTT
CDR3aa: CASSARGYGNQPQHF

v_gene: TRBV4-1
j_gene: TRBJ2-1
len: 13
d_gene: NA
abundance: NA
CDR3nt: TGCGCCAGCAGCCAAGTGGGATACAATGAGCAGCTCTTC
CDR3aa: CASSQVGYNEQLF

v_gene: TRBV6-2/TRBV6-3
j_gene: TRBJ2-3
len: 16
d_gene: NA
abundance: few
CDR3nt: TGTGCCAGCACCAGGAGTAGCCGGGACGTCACAGATACGCAGTATTTT
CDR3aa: CASTRSSRDVTDTQYF

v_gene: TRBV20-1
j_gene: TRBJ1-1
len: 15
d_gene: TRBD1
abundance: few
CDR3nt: TGCAGTGCTAGACCTACAGGGGGCAGAACCTCCGAAGCTTTCTTT
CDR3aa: CSARPTGGRTSEAFF

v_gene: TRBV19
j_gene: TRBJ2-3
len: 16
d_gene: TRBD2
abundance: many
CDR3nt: TGTGCCAGTAGTATCCTGACTAGCGAGAGCACAGATACGCAGTATTTT
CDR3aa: CASSILTSESTDTQYF

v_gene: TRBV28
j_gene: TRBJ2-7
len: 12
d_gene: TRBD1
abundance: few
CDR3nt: TGTGCCAGCCTAGACAGGGGTTACGAGCAGTACTTC
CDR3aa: CASLDRGYEQYF

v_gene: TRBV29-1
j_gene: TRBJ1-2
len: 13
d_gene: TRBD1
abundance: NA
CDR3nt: TGCAGCGTGCAGGGACAGGGGAACGATGGCTACACCTTC
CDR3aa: CSVQGQGNDGYTF

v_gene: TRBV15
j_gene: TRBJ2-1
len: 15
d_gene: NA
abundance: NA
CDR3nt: TGTGCCACCAGCAGCTTAGCGACCAGGAATGGTGAGCAGTTCTTC
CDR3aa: CATSSLATRNGEQFF

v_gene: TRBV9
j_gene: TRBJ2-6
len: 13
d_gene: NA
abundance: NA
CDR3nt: TGTGCCAGCAACGCTGGCAGGGCCAACGTCCTGACTTTC
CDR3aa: CASNAGRANVLTF

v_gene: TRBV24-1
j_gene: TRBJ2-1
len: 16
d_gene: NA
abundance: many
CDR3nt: TGTGCCACCAGTGATGCAACCGGGACACAAGGGGATGAGCAGTTCTTC
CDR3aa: CATSDATGTQGDEQFF

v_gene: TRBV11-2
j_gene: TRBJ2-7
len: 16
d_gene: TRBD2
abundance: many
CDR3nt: TGTGCCACTGCGGGGGGACGACTAGCGGAATTCTACGAGCAGTACTTC
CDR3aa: CATAGGRLAEFYEQYF

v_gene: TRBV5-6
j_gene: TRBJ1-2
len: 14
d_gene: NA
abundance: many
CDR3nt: TGTGCCAGCAGCCCCGGTACGGCTACCTATGGCTACACCTTC
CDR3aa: CASSPGTATYGYTF

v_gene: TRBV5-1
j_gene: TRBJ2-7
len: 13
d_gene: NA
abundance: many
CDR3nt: TGCGCCAGCAGCTGGGGATTCTCCTACGAGCAGTACTTC
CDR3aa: CASSWGFSYEQYF

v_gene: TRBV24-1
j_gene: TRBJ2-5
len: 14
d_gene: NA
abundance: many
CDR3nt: TGTGCCACCAGTGATTCCGGCAGGGGTGGGTCCCAGTACTTC
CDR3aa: CATSDSGRGGSQYF

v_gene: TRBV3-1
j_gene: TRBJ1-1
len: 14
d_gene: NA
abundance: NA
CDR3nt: TGTGCCAGCAGCCCCGGACAGCTTCCCCTTGAAGCTTTCTTT
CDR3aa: CASSPGQLPLEAFF

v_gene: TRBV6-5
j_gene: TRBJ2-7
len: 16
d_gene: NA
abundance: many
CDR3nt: TGTGCCAGCAGTTACGAGAGAGGGCAGGGAGCCTACGAGCAGTACTTC
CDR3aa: CASSYERGQGAYEQYF

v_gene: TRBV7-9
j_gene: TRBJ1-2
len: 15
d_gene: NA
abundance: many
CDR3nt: TGTGCCAGCAGCCCGTCGAGCGGGGGCTTCTATGGCTACACCTTC
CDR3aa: CASSPSSGGFYGYTF

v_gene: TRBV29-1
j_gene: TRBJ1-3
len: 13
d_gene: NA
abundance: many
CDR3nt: TGCAGCGTTGACCTACAGTCTGGAAACACCATATATTTT
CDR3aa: CSVDLQSGNTIYF

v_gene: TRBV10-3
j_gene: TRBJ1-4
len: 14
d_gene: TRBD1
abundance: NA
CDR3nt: TGTGCCATCAGAAAAGGACAGGAAAGGGGAAAACTGTTTTTT
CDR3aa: CAIRKGQERGKLFF

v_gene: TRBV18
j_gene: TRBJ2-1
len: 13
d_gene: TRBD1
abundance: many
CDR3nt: TGTGCCAGCTCACCGCCCGACCGACAGGGAAAGTTCTTC
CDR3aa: CASSPPDRQGKFF

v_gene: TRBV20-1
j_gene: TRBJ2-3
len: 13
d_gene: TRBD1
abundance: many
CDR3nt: TGCAGTGCCGGGACAGGACGCACAGATACGCAGTATTTT
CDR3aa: CSAGTGRTDTQYF

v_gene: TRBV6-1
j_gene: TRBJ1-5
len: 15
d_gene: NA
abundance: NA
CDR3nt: TGTGCCAGTAAGGACGCCCCCACTAGCAATCAGCCCCAGCATTTT
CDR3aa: CASKDAPTSNQPQHF

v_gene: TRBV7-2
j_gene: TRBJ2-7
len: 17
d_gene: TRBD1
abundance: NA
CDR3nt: TGTGCCAGCAGCAGCGACAGGGGGCAGACAAGCTCCTACGAGCAGTACTTC
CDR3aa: CASSSDRGQTSSYEQYF

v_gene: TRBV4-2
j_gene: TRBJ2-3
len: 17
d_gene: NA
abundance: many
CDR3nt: TGTGCCAGCAGCCAGGAGTCGTCGGGAGCGGGCACAGATACGCAGTATTTT
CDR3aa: CASSQESSGAGTDTQYF

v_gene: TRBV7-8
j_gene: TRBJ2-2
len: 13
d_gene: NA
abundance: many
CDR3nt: TGTGCCAGCAGCTTAACGGACACCGGGGAGCTGTTTTTT
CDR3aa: CASSLTDTGELFF